This T cell receptor beta chain was profiled in a study of CD8+CD57+ T cells in acquired aplastic anemia. TCR beta VDJ combinations and CDR3 sequences were profiled from genomic DNA. A single record per CDR3 protein comes from TCRdb applying MiXCR to the reads. This sample has some 190,000 distinct CDR3 sequences, with around half found just once. In its sample, this clonotype was seen once. This clonotype was sampled from a human donor in good health, serving as a control. The specimen was sorted CD4+, CD8+, or CD8+CD57+ T cells (not recorded which) from PBMCs.

The CDR3 DNA follows: TGTGCCACCAGCAGAAGGGACAGGGGCGGCACAGATACGCAGTATTTT. Its translation: CATSRRDRGGTDTQYF. V is TRBV15 and J is TRBJ2-3; TRBD1 aligns across 10 bases. The germline gives CDR1 LNHNV, CDR2 YYDKDF (reference sequence). The junction had 3 bases not matched to a gene; V was cut back by 2 bases and J by 1 base. CDR3 length: 16 amino acids.